The 30 T cell receptor beta chains presented below share a single source sample, sequenced in a study of beta chain features in type 1 diabetes. Expressed TCRB transcripts were sequenced because the entire RNA isolate underwent reverse transcription. The method was immunoSEQ multiplex PCR; TCRdb's version includes in-frame clones alone and lacks a portion of them. The sample includes hundreds of thousands of clones, 17% of them seen just once. Sequences were obtained from naive CD4+ T cells from blood. All receptors come from a woman under 30 in good health.

This clone was recorded a few times. The chain links TRBV7-3 to TRBJ2-3, with D tentatively TRBD2 (6 bases). Trimming took 3 bases from V and 4 from J, leaving 14 bases between them. Per germline, CDR1 SGHTA and CDR2 FQGTGA. The length of the CDR3 is 15 residues. The CDR3 DNA sequence: TGTGCCAGCAGCTTCAGTGGCGGGATGGCAGATACGCAGTATTTT. Its translation: CASSFSGGMADTQYF.

V usage is TRBV4-2 and J usage is TRBJ1-3, with D unresolved. This CDR3 spans 16 amino acids. The ends were cut back, 2 bases at V and 10 bases at J, with 21 bases in the middle. Germline CDR1 LGHNA, CDR2 YNFKEQ. This CDR3 reads CASSQLLPAAVGTIYF. The DNA for the CDR3 is TGTGCCAGCAGCCAACTACTCCCTGCTGCCGTAGGAACCATATATTTT.

This clone has only a few counts. The V and J genes are TRBV7-2 and TRBJ2-7; the D gene is possibly TRBD2 (6 bases). Germline V lookup: CDR1 SGHTA, CDR2 FQGNSA. V was clipped by 1 base and J by 0 bases, with 16 bases between them. This CDR3 comprises 17 residues. The CDR3 DNA follows: TGTGCCAGCAGCTTAGGTGGATTTGGGACTCTCTCCTACGAGCAGTACTTC. Amino acids: CASSLGGFGTLSYEQYF.

The chain couples TRBV7-9 to TRBJ2-5; D might be TRBD1 (6 bases). Per the germline V gene, CDR1 is SEHNR and CDR2 is FQNEAQ (reference sequence). The CDR3 length is 15 residues. The V end was cut by 5 bases, the J end by 4 bases, with 17 bases between. The CDR3 here is CASSQGSRTGETQYF. As DNA, the CDR3 is TGTGCCAGCAGCCAGGGGAGCCGAACAGGAGAGACCCAGTACTTC.

This clone was recorded a few times. The rearrangement joins TRBV29-1 to TRBJ2-5, with D unresolved. The CDR3 covers 12 residues. V shed 5 bases and J shed 0 bases, with 7 bases lying between them. Germline loops: CDR1 SQVTM, CDR2 ANQGSEA. The CDR3 DNA follows: TGCAGCGTTTTATTGTACCAAGAGACCCAGTACTTC. Protein sequence: CSVLLYQETQYF.

This chain connects TRBV6-1 to TRBJ2-5; D uncertain. The CDR3 is made up of 12 amino acids. With 11 bases removed from V and 2 bases from J, the gap between germline ends came to 12 bases. In germline, CDR1 is MNHNS, CDR2 SASEGT. The CDR3 bases are TGTGCCGTCCAGAACTCGCAAGAGACCCAGTACTTC. Its translation: CAVQNSQETQYF.

This clone occurred a few times. The chain links TRBV15 to TRBJ1-2; the D gene is possibly TRBD1 (5 bases). CDR1 and CDR2 from the germline V gene are LNHNV and YYDKDF (reference sequence). The CDR3 runs 14 residues. V lost 5 bases and J lost 8, with 18 bases in between. As DNA, the CDR3 is TGTGCCACCAGCTTGAGGGACCCCATTAAAGGCTACACCTTC. It translates to CATSLRDPIKGYTF.

This chain connects TRBV5-1 to TRBJ2-7; TRBD1 aligns across 9 bases. V shed 6 bases and J 5 bases; nucleotides not matched to a gene: 12. Germline CDR1 is SGHRS and CDR2 is YFSETQ. The CDR3 is 15 amino acids. The CDR3 sequence: CASTPEGQGRNEQYF. CDR3 DNA: TGCGCCAGCACCCCGGAGGGACAGGGAAGGAACGAGCAGTACTTC.

V usage is TRBV7-2 and J usage is TRBJ1-2; 7 positions match TRBD1. J lost 0 bases, V lost 3 bases, and 1 base had no gene match. Germline V CDR1 and CDR2: SGHTA, FQGNSA. There are 14 residues in the CDR3. The CDR3 loop reads CASSLGQPNYGYTF. The DNA of the CDR3 is TGTGCCAGCAGCTTGGGACAGCCTAACTATGGCTACACCTTC.

The chain joins TRBV7-2 to TRBJ1-4; a possible D gene is TRBD1 (6 bases). The CDR3 spans 16 residues. Germline CDR1 is SGHTA and CDR2 is FQGNSA. V lost 5 bases, J lost 7 bases, and 20 bases lay in between. CDR3 nucleotides: TGTGCCAGCAGCACTCCGGACGCGATAGGGGGTGAAAAACTGTTTTTT. Protein product: CASSTPDAIGGEKLFF.

This clone has only a few counts. The chain links TRBV28 to TRBJ1-1; D gene uncertain. The CDR3 runs to 13 residues. The germline CDR1 and CDR2 sequences are MDHEN and SYDVKM. V lost 8 bases and J 3 bases, leaving 13 bases between the germline ends. CDR3 nucleotide sequence: TGTGCCAGCCGAGGTGGGAGGTACACTGAAGCTTTCTTT. This codes for CASRGGRYTEAFF.

This clone turned up a few times. This sequence joins TRBV29-1 and TRBJ2-5; TRBD1 is a possible D gene (6 bases). The CDR3 extends over 12 amino acids. The ends were cut back, 7 bases at V and 5 bases at J, with 14 bases in the middle. Germline CDR1 is SQVTM and CDR2 is ANQGSEA. CDR3 nucleotides: TGCAGCGCCCGAGGGGGACATGAGACCCAGTACTTC. Translating gives CSARGGHETQYF. The full variable domain, in which reference TRBV29-1 and TRBJ2-5 provide the parts outside the CDR3, is SAVISQKPSRDICQRGTSLTIQCQVDSQVTMMFWYRQQPGQSLTLIATANQGSEATYESGFVIDKFPISRPNLTFSTLTVSNMSPEDSSIYLCSARGGHETQYFGPGTRLLVL.

This clone appeared a few times. The chain combines TRBV7-2 with TRBJ2-1; D remains unclear. V lost 4 bases and J 4 bases, leaving 5 bases between the germline ends. The CDR3 is made up of 12 amino acids. The V gene's germline CDR1 is SGHTA and CDR2 FQGNSA. CDR3 coding DNA: TGTGCCAGCAGCTATGGGTACAATGAGCAGTTCTTC. Residues: CASSYGYNEQFF. Looking up the rest from reference TRBV7-2 and TRBJ2-1 gives the full variable domain: GAGVSQSPSNKVTEKGKDVELRCDPISGHTALYWYRQSLGQGLEFLIYFQGNSAPDKSGLPSDRFSAERTGGSVSTLTIQRTQQEDSAVYLCASSYGYNEQFFGPGTRLTVL.

The gene calls are TRBV27 and TRBJ1-1; D is unclear. This CDR3 has 14 residues. Germline V CDR1 and CDR2: MNHEY, SMNVEV (reference sequence). Trimming pared 2 bases from V and 1 base from J, leaving 8 bases between. The CDR3, as DNA: TGTGCCAGCAGTTTAGTTTCAGAGAACACTGAAGCTTTCTTT. This sequence encodes CASSLVSENTEAFF.

There are a few counts of this clone. The CDR3 sequence: CASSPGQTYYEQYF. Here the CDR3 DNA reads TGTGCCAGTAGCCCGGGACAGACTTACTACGAGCAGTACTTC. The rearrangement joins TRBV19 to TRBJ2-7; 7 bases agree with TRBD1. CDR1 and CDR2 from the germline V gene are LNHDA and SQIVND (reference sequence). The junction had 8 bases not matched to a gene; V was cut back by 6 bases and J by 3 bases. The CDR3 runs to 14 residues.

Concerning this clone: This same CDR3 is encoded by further DNA sequences in the sample. The chain is built from TRBV9 and TRBJ2-7; TRBD2 matches 10 bases. The V gene's germline CDR1 is SGDLS and CDR2 YYNGEE. The CDR3 totals 16 residues. V lost 0 bases to trimming and J lost 0 bases; unmatched junction nucleotides: 3. CDR3 DNA sequence: TGTGCCAGCAGCGTAGGTCCTAGCGGGAGCTCCTACGAGCAGTACTTC. The encoded protein is CASSVGPSGSSYEQYF. Drawing the rest from reference TRBV9 and TRBJ2-7, the complete variable domain is DSGVTQTPKHLITATGQRVTLRCSPRSGDLSVYWYQQSLDQGLQFLIQYYNGEERAKGNILERFSAQQFPDLHSELNLSSLELGDSALYFCASSVGPSGSSYEQYFGPGTRLTVT.

Comments on this clone: Different DNA sequences within this sample yield the same CDR3. The chain recombines TRBV18 with TRBJ1-5, with 8 bases lining up with TRBD1. CDR3 size: 14 residues. V lost 2 bases and J lost 7; bases outside the gene matches: 4. The germline CDR1 and CDR2 sequences are KGHSH and LQKENI. The CDR3 spells CASSPGQGWQPQHF. CDR3 bases: TGTGCCAGCTCACCAGGACAGGGATGGCAGCCCCAGCATTTT.

The J gene is TRBJ2-7, the V gene TRBV2; 9 bases agree with TRBD1. This CDR3 has 15 residues. The germline V gene encodes CDR1 SNHLY and CDR2 FYNNEI. V was pared by 6 bases and J by 3 bases, with 9 bases of the junction left unmatched. The CDR3 DNA reads as TGTGCCAGCAGGCCGGACAGGGGAAGGATCTACGAGCAGTACTTC. It translates to CASRPDRGRIYEQYF.

The chain is built from TRBV28 and TRBJ2-3; TRBD2 matches 9 bases. The J segment lost 2 bases and the V segment lost 10 bases, leaving 7 bases of the junction unmatched. Per germline, CDR1 MDHEN and CDR2 SYDVKM. The CDR3 extends over 14 amino acids. DNA for the CDR3: TGTGCCACCGGGCTAGCGGGGAACACAGATACGCAGTATTTT. This codes for CATGLAGNTDTQYF.

This clone was counted between two and nine times. The chain combines TRBV7-9 with TRBJ2-5; no reliable D call. With 2 bases removed from V and 3 bases from J, the gap between germline ends came to 10 bases. Germline CDR1 reads SEHNR; CDR2 reads FQNEAQ (reference sequence). The CDR3 runs 14 residues. CDR3 residues: CASSLIGIEETQYF. The CDR3 DNA follows: TGTGCCAGCAGCTTAATAGGGATAGAAGAGACCCAGTACTTC.

The CDR3 DNA is TGTGCCAGCAGCCTCGGCCAGCGAGACACAGATACGCAGTATTTT. Translation: CASSLGQRDTDTQYF. V usage is TRBV6-6 and J usage is TRBJ2-3; no clear D. This CDR3 region has 15 residues. Germline CDR1 is MNHNY and CDR2 is SVGAGI (reference sequence). V lost 6 bases and J lost 2, with 15 bases in between.

This clone has just a few counts. CDR3 loop: CASSSRVEYNEQFF. Here the CDR3 DNA reads TGTGCCAGCAGTTCACGGGTAGAATACAATGAGCAGTTCTTC. The V gene is TRBV28, the J gene TRBJ2-1; D gene ambiguous. V shed 4 bases and J shed 4 bases, with 11 bases lying between them. This CDR3 is 14 amino acids long. Germline lookup yields CDR1 MDHEN and CDR2 SYDVKM.

V usage is TRBV6-6 and J usage is TRBJ2-7; 11 positions agree with TRBD1. With 5 bases clipped from V and 12 bases from J, the junction kept 3 bases outside the gene matches. The CDR3 consists of 11 residues. The germline CDR1 and CDR2 sequences are MNHNY and SVGAGI (reference sequence). The CDR3 bases are TGTGCCAGCAGTCAGGGACAGGGGGGGTACTTC. Translation gives CASSQGQGGYF.

This clone was observed a few times. The chain is built from TRBV10-3 and TRBJ1-2; possibly TRBD1 for D (5 bases). This CDR3 contains 12 residues. The germline V and J ends were trimmed by 10 bases and 8 bases, with 17 bases remaining between them. Germline V gene sequence: CDR1 ENHRY, CDR2 SYGVKD. The DNA for the CDR3 is TGTGCCACCAACCCCGGGGCGCTCGGCTACACCTTC. As protein: CATNPGALGYTF.

This clone was counted a few times. The chain combines TRBV23-1 with TRBJ2-7, with D maybe TRBD1 (6 bases). TRBV23-1 is known as an ORF, though its function is uncertain. CDR3 length: 19 residues. Trimming took off 9 bases at V and 3 bases at J, with 33 bases between the two ends. This chain's CDR3 is CASPKGVYLPRGNYYEQYF. In nucleotides, the CDR3 is TGCGCCAGTCCTAAGGGGGTATACCTACCTAGGGGCAATTACTACGAGCAGTACTTC.

The chain uses TRBV4-3 and TRBJ2-5; TRBD2 is a possible D gene (6 bases). The V gene lost 1 base and the J gene lost 7 bases, with 13 bases spanning the gap. Germline assignment: CDR1 LGHNA and CDR2 YSLEER. The CDR3 contains 14 residues. DNA of the CDR3: TGCGCCAGCAGCCAAGTCGAGGGGCGGGGGACCCAGTACTTC. Translating it yields CASSQVEGRGTQYF.

There are a few counts of this clone. V gene TRBV29-1 combines with J gene TRBJ1-2, with 10 positions matching TRBD1. Germline loops: CDR1 SQVTM, CDR2 ANQGSEA. V trimming: 1 base; J trimming: 0 bases; junction bases outside the gene matches: 5. The CDR3 sequence is 16 residues long. CDR3 nucleotides: TGCAGCGTTGAAGGGACAGGGGGTCCTACTAACTATGGCTACACCTTC. This encodes CSVEGTGGPTNYGYTF.

This clone was seen more than once but under ten times. The rearrangement uses TRBV7-2 and TRBJ2-7; TRBD2 is a possible D gene (6 bases). The V end lost 6 bases, the J end lost 5 bases, and 14 bases lay between the germline ends. Germline V lookup: CDR1 SGHTA, CDR2 FQGNSA. The CDR3 totals 13 residues. Written as DNA, the CDR3 is TGTGCCAGCAGTTGGACTATAATCCACGAGCAGTACTTC. This sequence encodes CASSWTIIHEQYF. The whole variable domain, filled in from reference TRBV7-2 and TRBJ2-7, reads GAGVSQSPSNKVTEKGKDVELRCDPISGHTALYWYRQSLGQGLEFLIYFQGNSAPDKSGLPSDRFSAERTGGSVSTLTIQRTQQEDSAVYLCASSWTIIHEQYFGPGTRLTVT.

The rearrangement links TRBV6-5 to TRBJ1-5; D is undetermined. This CDR3 region has 15 residues. Trimming took 0 bases from V and 3 from J, leaving 9 bases between them. The germline CDR1 and CDR2 sequences are MNHEY and SVGAGI. The CDR3 nucleotides are TGTGCCAGCAGTTACTCGGCGGCAGTCAATCAGCCCCAGCATTTT. Its translation is CASSYSAAVNQPQHF.

Worth noting for this clone: The germline gene is not matched at one end of the junction; a read error may be the cause. The sample has other DNA sequences that encode this CDR3 too. The chain employs TRBV7-3 and TRBJ2-5; 8 bases agree with TRBD2. Germline V lookup: CDR1 SGHTA, CDR2 FQGTGA. This CDR3 has 13 residues. DNA of the CDR3: TGTGCCAGCAGCTTGGGAAGTAGCGGGACCCAATACTTC. It specifies CASSLGSSGTQYF. The full variable domain, its missing parts supplied by reference TRBV7-3 and TRBJ2-5, is GAGVSQTPSNKVTEKGKYVELRCDPISGHTALYWYRQSLGQGPEFLIYFQGTGAADDSGLPNDRFFAVRPEGSVSTLKIQRTERGDSAVYLCASSLGSSGTQYFGPGTRLLVL.